This T cell receptor beta chain was sequenced for a study of T-cell memory formation after mild COVID-19. With regard to this clonotype: The antigen remains undetermined.

Findings and caveats of the study: Clones shrinking between day 15 and 85 showed a balanced CD4/CD8 split, and those that grew later tilted toward CD4+.

TCRdb fed the 5' RACE reads into MiXCR, producing one record per CDR3 protein. This table has 290,000 or so distinct CDR3 sequences, approximately 19% appearing once. The CDR3 totals 15 residues. Trimming cost V 7 bases and J 2 bases, with 15 bases left between them. The clonotype comes from a man aged 18 to 35 who had mild COVID-19 (a few samples of this study predate the infection). Cell type and time point are not known. The sample comprised PBMCs or a T cell subset sorted from them (not recorded which). The chain employs TRBV12-3 or TRBV12-4 and TRBJ2-1; D is perhaps TRBD1 (6 bases). For the CDR3, the DNA is TGTGCCAGCACCTCGAGTAACAGGGCCTACAATGAGCAGTTCTTC. Translation: CASTSSNRAYNEQFF.